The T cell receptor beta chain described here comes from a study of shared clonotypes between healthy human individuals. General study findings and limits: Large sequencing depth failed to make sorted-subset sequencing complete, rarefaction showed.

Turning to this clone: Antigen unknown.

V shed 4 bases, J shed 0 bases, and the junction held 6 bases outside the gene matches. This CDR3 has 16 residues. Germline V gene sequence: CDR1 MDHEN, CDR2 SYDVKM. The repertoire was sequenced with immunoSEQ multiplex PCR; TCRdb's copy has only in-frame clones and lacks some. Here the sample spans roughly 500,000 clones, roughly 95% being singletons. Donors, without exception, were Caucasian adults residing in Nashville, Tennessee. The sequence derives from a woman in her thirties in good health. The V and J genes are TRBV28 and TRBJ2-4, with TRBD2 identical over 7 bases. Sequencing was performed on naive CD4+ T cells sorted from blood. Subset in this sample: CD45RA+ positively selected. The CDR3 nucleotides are TGTGCCAGCAGTTCCCCAATAGCGGGAGCCAAAAACATTCAGTACTTC. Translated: CASSSPIAGAKNIQYF.